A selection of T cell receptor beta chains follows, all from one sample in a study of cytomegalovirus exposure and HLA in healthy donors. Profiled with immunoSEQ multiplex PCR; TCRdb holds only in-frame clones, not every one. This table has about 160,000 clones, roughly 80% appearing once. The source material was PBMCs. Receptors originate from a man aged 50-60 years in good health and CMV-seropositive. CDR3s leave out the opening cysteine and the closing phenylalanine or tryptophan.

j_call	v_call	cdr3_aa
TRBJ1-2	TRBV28	ASSSTGGRAYT
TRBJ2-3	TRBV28	ASSLSVYTQY
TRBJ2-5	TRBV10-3	AISEGLAGALGQETQY
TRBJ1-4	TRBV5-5	ASSELNEKLF
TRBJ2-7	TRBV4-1	ASSDTGTGGSEQY
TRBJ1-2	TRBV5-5	ASSFGEVRQPDT
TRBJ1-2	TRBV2	ASSELGGGSGYT
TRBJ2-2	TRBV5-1	ASSPQGATNTGELF
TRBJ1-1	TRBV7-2	ASSSRQTLNTEAF
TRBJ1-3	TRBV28	ASSARRTGVGNTIY
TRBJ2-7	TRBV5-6	ASSPLRDSAHEQY
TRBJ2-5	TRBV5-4	ASSTLGTLH
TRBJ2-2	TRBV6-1	ASSQGSGELF
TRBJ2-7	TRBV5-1	ASSDEGLDEQY
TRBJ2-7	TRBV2	AGSGRLAGIYEQY
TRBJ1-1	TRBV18	ASSPPSRNMNTEAF
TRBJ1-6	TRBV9	ASSARGGTYNSPLH
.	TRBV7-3	ASSLGSGGSYEQY
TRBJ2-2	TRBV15	ATSRARRLAGAKNTGELF
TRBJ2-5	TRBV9	ASSPRGSGGPPETQY
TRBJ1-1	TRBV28	ASTLGGAGTTEAF
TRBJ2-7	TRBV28	ASSLPPQGFAQY
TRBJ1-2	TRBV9	ASSAPGYGYT
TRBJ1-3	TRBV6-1	ASSLRGSGNTIY
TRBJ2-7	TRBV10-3	AISESGGRVPYEQY
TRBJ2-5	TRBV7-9	ASSSAVVTTQY
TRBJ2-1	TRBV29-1	SVSDRSNEQF
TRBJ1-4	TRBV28	ASSSPGRGPSNEKLF
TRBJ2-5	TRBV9	ASSPGERGGWETQY
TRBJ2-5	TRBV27	ARTPGQGGETQY
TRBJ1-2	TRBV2	ASSGRDRRTNYGYT
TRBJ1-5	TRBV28	ASSFPRGQEQPQH
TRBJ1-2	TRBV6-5	ASSRTGVRGYT
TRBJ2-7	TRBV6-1	ASSEAVGTGSHEQY
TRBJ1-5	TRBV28	ASSLRRQGRGQPQH
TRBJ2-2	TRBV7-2	ASSWGQLNTGELF
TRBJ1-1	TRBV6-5	ASSLQRSIAMGAF
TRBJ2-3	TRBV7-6	ASSLAQGAGLPTDTQY
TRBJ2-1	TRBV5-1	ASSLVASGGNEQF
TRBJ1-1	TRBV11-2	ASSLGGRTEAF
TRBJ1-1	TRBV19	ASSTTRESAF
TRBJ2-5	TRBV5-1	ASSLDLPSSQETQY
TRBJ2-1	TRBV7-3	ASSSVAGRGEQF
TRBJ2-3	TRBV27	ASSFAAGADTQY
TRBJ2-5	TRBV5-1	ASSPGTSGAVGRETQY
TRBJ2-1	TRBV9	ASSASNRGPYNEQF
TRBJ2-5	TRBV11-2	ASSLTSQGVQETQY
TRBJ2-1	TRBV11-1	ASRQGGNEQF